This passage covers 9 T cell receptor beta chains from one sample sequenced in a study of blood T cell repertoires in COVID-19 (dated by TCRdb to 2020 to 2022). Preparation of the library involved the immunoSEQ multiplex PCR assay. TCRdb obtained this table from immuneACCESS and retained in-frame rearrangements with V and J assigned. These tables miss some clones; where compared with another copy, unresolved V genes account for less than half of the shortfall, and the remainder is unexplained. This sample holds 90,000 to 150,000 clones; less than 90% were observed only once. Roughly a tenth of the sample goes to the ten largest clones. Sequencing was performed on peripheral blood. All receptors come from a man at least 80 years old with acute or convalescent COVID-19.

This chain links TRBV7-3 with TRBJ2-2, with a possible D match to TRBD2 (7 bases). CDR3 size: 13 residues. V was trimmed by 2 bases and J by 10 bases, leaving 11 bases between them. The germline CDR1 and CDR2 sequences are SGHTA and FQGTGA. As DNA, the CDR3 is TGTGCCAGCAGCTTAGGGGGGGGCGCGGAGCTGTTTTTT. This sequence encodes CASSLGGGAELFF. Full variable domain (remainder filled in from reference TRBV7-3 and TRBJ2-2): GAGVSQTPSNKVTEKGKYVELRCDPISGHTALYWYRQSLGQGPEFLIYFQGTGAADDSGLPNDRFFAVRPEGSVSTLKIQRTERGDSAVYLCASSLGGGAELFFGEGSRLTVL.

The rearrangement uses TRBV4-2 and TRBJ2-1, with TRBD2 matching over 12 bases. CDR3 length: 19 amino acids. Trimming removed 0 bases from V and 4 bases from J; junction bases left unmatched: 10. Germline assignment: CDR1 LGHNA and CDR2 YNFKEQ. DNA of the CDR3: TGTGCCAGCAGCCAAGATCTAGCGGGAGGGTCTCGTACATACAATGAGCAGTTCTTC. It is translated as CASSQDLAGGSRTYNEQFF.

CDR3 nucleotides: TGTGCCAGCAGCCTAACGTTGGGGGGGCTCACAGATACGCAGTATTTT. Encoded protein: CASSLTLGGLTDTQYF. The V gene is TRBV5-5, the J gene TRBJ2-3; possible D gene TRBD2, 7 bases. CDR1 is SGHKS and CDR2 is YYEKEE in the germline V gene (reference sequence). V gave up 4 bases and J gave up 2 bases, with 17 bases separating them. The CDR3 covers 16 residues.

The chain links TRBV19 to TRBJ1-2; TRBD1 agrees at 7 bases. Germline-derived CDR1 and CDR2 are LNHDA and SQIVND (reference sequence). The CDR3 consists of 15 residues. The J segment lost 6 bases and the V segment lost 5 bases, leaving 12 bases of the junction unmatched. As DNA, the CDR3 is TGTGCCAGTAGTCCCTGGCTCCTACAGGGGAATGGCTACACCTTC. Translation gives CASSPWLLQGNGYTF.

V usage is TRBV20-1 and J usage is TRBJ2-5; TRBD1 is a possible D gene (5 bases). V gave up 3 bases and J gave up 7 bases, with 15 bases separating them. CDR1 DFQATT and CDR2 SNEGSKA come from the germline V gene (reference sequence). This CDR3 comprises 13 residues. The CDR3 loop reads CSASLTGRGTQYF. CDR3 coding DNA: TGCAGTGCTAGTTTGACTGGTAGGGGGACCCAGTACTTC.

The chain is built from TRBV19 and TRBJ2-7, with 7 positions matching TRBD1. The CDR3 loop spans 14 amino acids. The germline CDR1 and CDR2 sequences are LNHDA and SQIVND (reference sequence). V lost 5 bases, J lost 2 bases, and 6 bases stayed unmatched. The CDR3: CASSETGKPYEQYF. Here the CDR3 DNA reads TGTGCCAGTAGTGAGACAGGGAAACCCTACGAGCAGTACTTC.

The rearrangement uses TRBV19 and TRBJ1-1; unclear D gene. The ends were cut back, 6 bases at V and 4 bases at J, with 12 bases in the middle. The CDR3 is 13 amino acids. Germline V gene sequence: CDR1 LNHDA, CDR2 SQIVND (reference sequence). CDR3 residues: CASRPEASTEAFF. The CDR3 nucleotides are TGTGCCAGTAGACCAGAGGCAAGCACTGAAGCTTTCTTT. Combining the CDR3 with reference TRBV19 and TRBJ1-1 gives the whole variable domain DGGITQSPKYLFRKEGQNVTLSCEQNLNHDAMYWYRQDPGQGLRLIYYSQIVNDFQKGDIAEGYSVSREKKESFPLTVTSAQKNPTAFYLCASRPEASTEAFFGQGTRLTVV.

The chain has TRBV7-6 and TRBJ2-5, with D hard to call. Trimming stripped 1 base from V and 5 bases from J, with 5 bases between. Germline-derived CDR1 and CDR2 are SGHVS and FNYEAQ. CDR3 size: 12 residues. This CDR3 reads CASSLGRETQYF. The DNA for the CDR3 is TGTGCCAGCAGCTTAGGGCGGGAGACCCAGTACTTC.

The chain employs TRBV5-1 and TRBJ2-2, with 8 positions matching TRBD1. Germline V gives CDR1 SGHRS, CDR2 YFSETQ. The CDR3 loop spans 15 amino acids. The V and J ends lost 3 bases and 5 bases, in that order; junction bases with no gene match: 6. The CDR3 nucleotides read TGCGCCAGCAGCTGGAAGGACAGGGTAACCGGGGAGCTGTTTTTT. It translates to CASSWKDRVTGELFF. Drawing the rest from reference TRBV5-1 and TRBJ2-2, the complete variable domain is KAGVTQTPRYLIKTRGQQVTLSCSPISGHRSVSWYQQTPGQGLQFLFEYFSETQRNKGNFPGRFSGRQFSNSRSEMNVSTLELGDSALYLCASSWKDRVTGELFFGEGSRLTVL.